The source of this TCR beta chain is a study of metastatic and nonmetastatic thyroid tumors. MiXCR reprocessed the PCR reads for TCRdb. The table includes some 39,000 clones, around 15% detected once. The CDR3 consists of 15 residues. The germline V and J ends were trimmed by 0 bases and 1 base, with 9 bases remaining between them. CDR1 and CDR2 from the germline V gene are LNHNV and YYDKDF (reference sequence). This clone was counted ten times or more. Until they underwent thyroid surgery, no patient had received any treatment. The TCR originated in a female donor with papillary thyroid cancer or a benign thyroid nodule (not recorded which). Some clones in this sample may be carry-over from other donors' samples. Sequencing was carried out using blood. V is TRBV15 and J is TRBJ2-5; D ambiguous. The CDR3 nucleotides read TGTGCCACCAGCAGAGATTCTGGCAGCCAAGAGACCCAGTACTTC. It yields the protein CATSRDSGSQETQYF.